These 9 T cell receptor beta chains originate from one sample sequenced in a study of T cells in localized non-small cell lung cancer. Only in-frame clones appear in the TCRdb table, and some are missing; sequencing was by immunoSEQ multiplex PCR. This sample carries tens of thousands of clones, roughly 90% of them seen once, and the ten largest clones take roughly 14%. The sample was peripheral blood, taken before any cancer treatment. These receptors came from a man aged 35-75 years with stage I squamous cell lung carcinoma.

V and J are TRBV12-2 and TRBJ1-1; the tabulated D call, TRBD1, remains unverified against the DNA. TRBV12-2 is a pseudogene segment. The CDR3 loop spans 18 amino acids. CDR3: CASRNGTVMKGMNTEAFF. DNA of the CDR3: TGTGCAAGTCGCAATGGGACAGTGATGAAGGGTATGAACACTGAAGCTTTCTTT.

This sequence joins TRBV6-5 and TRBJ1-1; D is unresolved. Germline V gene sequence: CDR1 MNHEY, CDR2 SVGAGI. Trimming cost V 4 bases and J 4 bases, with 13 bases left between them. The CDR3 runs 14 residues. This CDR3 is CASSSQGGSTEAFF. DNA for the CDR3: TGTGCCAGCAGTTCCCAAGGAGGGAGCACTGAAGCTTTCTTT.

This clone was counted once. CDR3 sequence: CASSPGTGNLGTEAFF. The CDR3 nucleotides read TGTGCCAGCTCACCTGGGACAGGTAATCTGGGCACTGAAGCTTTCTTT. This chain links TRBV18 with TRBJ1-1; 8 bases match TRBD1. The CDR3 loop spans 16 amino acids. The J segment lost 4 bases and the V segment lost 3 bases, leaving 10 bases of the junction unmatched. Germline values: CDR1 KGHSH, CDR2 LQKENI.

The genes are TRBV7-2 and TRBJ1-4; D is unresolved. Trimming shortened V by 1 base and J by 6 bases, and 9 bases separated the two germline ends. The CDR3 contains 14 residues. Germline V gene lookup returns CDR1 SGHTA and CDR2 FQGNSA. CDR3 sequence (DNA): TGTGCCAGCAGCTTAGTAAGCGGGGATGAAAAACTGTTTTTT. The encoded protein is CASSLVSGDEKLFF.

The chain joins TRBV7-2 to TRBJ1-6; D gene ambiguous. Trimming pared 8 bases from V and 0 bases from J, leaving 8 bases between. Germline CDR1 reads SGHTA; CDR2 reads FQGNSA. The CDR3 is made up of 14 amino acids. CDR3 coding DNA: TGTGCCAGCGGGTTCAGCTCCTATAATTCACCCCTCCACTTT. Translated, it gives CASGFSSYNSPLHF.

The CDR3 reads CASLRGGSGNTIYF. The CDR3, as DNA: TGTGCCAGCCTTAGGGGAGGCTCTGGAAACACCATATATTTT. The chain joins TRBV11-2 to TRBJ1-3; tentative D call: TRBD1 (5 bases). The V end lost 8 bases, the J end lost 0 bases, and 11 bases lay between the germline ends. CDR3 length: 14 amino acids. Germline CDR1 reads SGHAT; CDR2 reads FQNNGV.

Written as DNA, the CDR3 is TGTGCCAGCAGCACCCGGACAGGAACAAAACTGTTTTTT. This translates into CASSTRTGTKLFF. The chain carries TRBV7-9 and TRBJ1-4, with 7 positions matching TRBD1. CDR1 and CDR2 (germline): SEHNR, FQNEAQ (reference sequence). The CDR3 loop spans 13 amino acids. With V trimmed by 5 bases and J by 10 bases, 7 bases remained unmatched.

V and J are TRBV18 and TRBJ1-2; 7 nucleotides line up with TRBD1. This CDR3 has 15 amino acids. Trimming removed 5 bases from V and 4 bases from J; junction bases left unmatched: 10. Germline CDR1 reads KGHSH; CDR2 reads LQKENI. CDR3 in amino acids: CASSGGQPSTYGYTF. The CDR3 region has the DNA TGTGCCAGCTCAGGGGGACAGCCCTCAACCTATGGCTACACCTTC.

The DNA of the CDR3 is TGTGCCAGCAGCTTAGACCGCAGGCCCCTCGGGGAGCTGTTTTTT. Residues: CASSLDRRPLGELFF. The V gene is TRBV11-3, the J gene TRBJ2-2; D remains ambiguous. The CDR3 runs 15 residues. Between the trimmed V and J ends, which lost 0 bases and 7 bases, there was a span of 12 bases. Per germline, CDR1 SGHNT and CDR2 YENEEA.